Shown below are 14 T cell receptor beta chains from a single sample sequenced in a study of blood T cell repertoires in COVID-19. Assay used: immunoSEQ multiplex PCR; TCRdb lists only in-frame clones, some missing. Counted here are a few hundred thousand clones, around nine tenths occurring once; the ten biggest clones make up approximately 1.5%. The source material was PBMCs or T cells enriched from blood (not recorded which). All receptors derive from a young woman who had been exposed to COVID-19.

This chain connects TRBV5-8 to TRBJ2-1, with 14 bases matching TRBD2. Germline CDR1 and CDR2: SGHTS and YDEGEE. Unmatched junction bases numbered 14, after V lost 5 bases and J lost 4 bases. The CDR3 totals 19 residues. DNA of the CDR3: TGTGCCAGCAGTTCCGGACTAGCGGGAGGCCTCGAGGAGTACAATGAGCAGTTCTTC. Protein sequence: CASSSGLAGGLEEYNEQFF.

J is TRBJ1-2 and V is TRBV19; no definite D call. The CDR3 totals 12 residues. Between the trimmed V and J ends, which lost 7 bases and 4 bases, there was a span of 10 bases. Looked up from germline, CDR1 is LNHDA and CDR2 is SQIVND (reference sequence). The CDR3 protein is CASIPYGYGYTF. The CDR3 region has the DNA TGTGCCAGTATCCCCTATGGCTATGGCTACACCTTC.

CDR3 sequence: CASSFEGGLADTQYF. CDR3 bases: TGCGCCAGCAGTTTCGAGGGAGGGTTGGCAGATACGCAGTATTTT. The chain uses TRBV5-1 and TRBJ2-3; 7 nucleotides line up with TRBD2. The germline CDR1 and CDR2 sequences are SGHRS and YFSETQ. CDR3 length: 15 amino acids. With V trimmed by 5 bases and J by 4 bases, 10 bases remained unmatched.

The CDR3 region is CASSRTGQLNEKLFF. CDR3 DNA sequence: TGTGCCAGCTCACGAACGGGACAGCTTAATGAAAAACTGTTTTTT. This sequence joins TRBV18 and TRBJ1-4; 7 bases are a match to TRBD1. Germline CDR1 is KGHSH and CDR2 is LQKENI. This CDR3 spans 15 amino acids. J gave up 4 bases and V 4 bases, and 6 bases lay outside the gene matches.

J is TRBJ2-5 and V is TRBV13; 10 nucleotides agree with TRBD2. Germline loops: CDR1 PRHDT, CDR2 FYEKMQ (reference sequence). The CDR3 consists of 15 residues. Trimming cost V 4 bases and J 3 bases; bases outside gene matches: 5. CDR3 DNA: TGTGCCAGCAGCTCCACCGGGACTAGCGAAGAGACCCAGTACTTC. It encodes CASSSTGTSEETQYF.

The gene calls are TRBV5-1 and TRBJ2-7; 8 bases are shared with TRBD1. This CDR3 comprises 17 residues. Germline loops: CDR1 SGHRS, CDR2 YFSETQ. The V gene end was trimmed by 0 bases and the J gene end by 3 bases; junction bases not matched to a gene: 11. The CDR3 DNA reads TGCGCCAGCAGCTTGGAACTCGGACAGGGTGGGAGCTACGAGCAGTACTTC. Protein: CASSLELGQGGSYEQYF.

The V gene is TRBV7-9, the J gene TRBJ1-2; 7 bases align to TRBD1. Unmatched junction bases numbered 7, after V lost 1 base and J lost 8 bases. Germline CDR1 is SEHNR and CDR2 is FQNEAQ (reference sequence). The CDR3 spans 14 residues. CDR3 loop: CASSLGEGAKGYTF. CDR3 nucleotide sequence: TGTGCCAGCAGCTTAGGAGAGGGGGCTAAGGGCTACACCTTC.

The rearrangement joins TRBV29-1 to TRBJ2-7; D possibly corresponds to TRBD2 (6 bases). CDR1 SQVTM and CDR2 ANQGSEA come from the germline V gene. The CDR3 spans 12 residues. Deletions cut 4 bases from V and 2 bases from J, with 9 bases between. The CDR3 sequence is CSVVEGTYEQYF. CDR3 in DNA: TGCAGCGTTGTGGAGGGGACCTACGAGCAGTACTTC.

This rearrangement joins TRBV6-1 to TRBJ2-7; the D is unclear. Germline V gene sequence: CDR1 MNHNS, CDR2 SASEGT. CDR3 length: 15 amino acids. V lost 3 bases to trimming and J lost 6 bases, with 18 bases between them. CDR3 bases: TGTGCCAGCAGTGACCTGAGTGGTTTGTGGTCCGAGCAGTACTTC. Residues: CASSDLSGLWSEQYF.

This clone has just one count. The chain couples TRBV12-3 or TRBV12-4 to TRBJ1-1; D remains ambiguous. V dropped 3 bases and J dropped 1 base, with 6 bases sitting between them. The CDR3 runs to 13 residues. CDR3 bases: TGTGCCAGCAGTTTTCGGGAGAACACTGAAGCTTTCTTT. As protein: CASSFRENTEAFF.

The chain links TRBV3-1 (or the pseudogene TRBV3-2) to TRBJ1-1, with a tentative D call TRBD1 (5 bases). V dropped 0 bases and J dropped 8 bases, with 13 bases sitting between them. The CDR3 is made up of 14 amino acids. The germline CDR1 and CDR2 sequences are LGHDT and YNNKEL (reference sequence). The CDR3 nucleotides are TGTGCCAGCAGCCAAGATGTGTGGCGGGGCGAAGCTTTCTTT. Its translation: CASSQDVWRGEAFF.

The V gene is TRBV7-2, the J gene TRBJ2-1; the D gene is possibly TRBD1 (6 bases). This CDR3 has 15 residues. Germline loops: CDR1 SGHTA, CDR2 FQGNSA. Trimming took off 1 base at V and 7 bases at J, with 14 bases between the two ends. The CDR3 region is CASSLVTGSENEQFF. The DNA of the CDR3 is TGTGCCAGCAGCTTAGTAACAGGGTCGGAGAATGAGCAGTTCTTC.

The chain recombines TRBV4-1 with TRBJ1-2; no clear D. The V gene's germline CDR1 is MGHRA and CDR2 YSYEKL. This CDR3 has 15 residues. The ends were cut back, 1 base at V and 7 bases at J, with 16 bases in the middle. The CDR3 loop is CASSQVGERLSGYTF. CDR3 nucleotides: TGCGCCAGCAGCCAAGTGGGTGAGCGGCTCTCTGGCTACACCTTC.

The chain's CDR3 is CSADRDRAIRDTQYF. The CDR3 DNA follows: TGCAGCGCCGACCGGGACAGAGCAATCCGCGATACGCAGTATTTT. The chain combines TRBV29-1 with TRBJ2-3; 7 bases are shared with TRBD1. With V trimmed by 7 bases and J by 6 bases, 16 bases remained unmatched. Germline-derived CDR1 and CDR2 are SQVTM and ANQGSEA. This CDR3 region has 15 residues.